The clone carrying this T cell receptor (beta chain) was seen a single time. The sample originates from a study of blood T cell repertoires in COVID-19. The CDR3 is made up of 12 amino acids. Germline V lookup: CDR1 SQVTM, CDR2 ANQGSEA. Losses at the gene ends were 7 bases for V and 7 bases for J; bases not matched to a gene: 2. Produced via immunoSEQ multiplex PCR; TCRdb's table is partial and in-frame only. The sample holds hundreds of thousands of clones; approximately 86% are singletons and the top ten take about 1.6%. The receptor's source is a woman aged 45-59 years who had recovered from COVID-19. The sample was PBMCs or T cells enriched from blood (not recorded which). The V gene is TRBV29-1, the J gene TRBJ1-6; 9 bases match TRBD1. The CDR3 region is CSAGTGNSPLHF. CDR3 nucleotides: TGCAGCGCCGGGACAGGGAATTCACCCCTCCACTTT.